Listed below are T cell receptor beta chains from one sample, sequenced in a study of PD-1 blockade in classical Hodgkin lymphoma. The method was immunoSEQ multiplex PCR; TCRdb's version includes in-frame clones alone and lacks a portion of them. Altogether about 3,000 clones are present, 50% to 70% being singletons, with the ten largest covering roughly 31%. Sample: CD8+ T cells from blood, taken at baseline. The receptor set was obtained from a human donor with classical Hodgkin lymphoma. CDR3s include the opening cysteine and the closing phenylalanine or tryptophan. Each record gives: V gene, clone size, J gene, D gene, CDR3 protein, CDR3 DNA. The D gene is left open where the match is weak. Where a row states a size, it is once, few, many or the class of an expanded clone; other rows omit it.

>TRBV7-6|once|TRBJ2-7|TRBD1
CASTEGQGPYEQYF
TGTGCCAGCACAGAAGGACAGGGCCCCTACGAGCAGTACTTC
>TRBV6-5|.|TRBJ2-5|.
CASSYSWARETQYF
TGTGCCAGCAGTTACTCTTGGGCGCGGGAGACCCAGTACTTC
>TRBV27|.|TRBJ2-7|.
CASRPSVRDSSYEQYF
TGTGCCAGCAGGCCGTCCGTTAGGGATTCTAGCTACGAGCAGTACTTC
>TRBV5-5|.|TRBJ2-5|TRBD1
CASSLWMGDSLGEQYF
TGTGCCAGCAGCTTGTGGATGGGGGACAGTCTAGGGGAGCAGTACTTC
>TRBV5-1|.|TRBJ2-5|.
CASSNQETQYF
TGCGCCAGCAGCAACCAAGAGACCCAGTACTTC
>TRBV5-6|.|TRBJ2-3|TRBD2
CASSLISSGRTDTQYF
TGTGCCAGCAGCTTGATATCTAGCGGGCGCACAGATACGCAGTATTTT
>TRBV2|once|TRBJ2-3|.
CASSGGSGLTDTQYF
TGTGCCAGCAGTGGCGGGTCAGGGTTAACAGATACGCAGTATTTT
>TRBV5-5|.|TRBJ2-5|TRBD2
CASSSGGAGIFRETQYF
TGTGCCAGCAGCTCCGGGGGGGCAGGGATTTTCCGAGAGACCCAGTACTTC
>TRBV19|.|TRBJ2-5|.
CASSMGRISAETQYF
TGTGCCAGTAGTATGGGCCGAATCTCCGCGGAGACCCAGTACTTC
>TRBV6-5|.|TRBJ1-3|.
CASSDELLGNTIYF
TGTGCCAGCAGTGATGAGCTCCTTGGAAACACCATATATTTT
>TRBV27|few|TRBJ1-5|.
CASSLRWRDQPQHF
TGTGCCAGCAGTTTAAGGTGGCGGGATCAGCCCCAGCATTTT
>TRBV5-1|.|TRBJ2-4|.
CASSLGMLAVTQLAKNIQYF
TGCGCCAGCAGCTTGGGGATGTTGGCGGTGACACAGCTAGCCAAAAACATTCAGTACTTC
>TRBV5-3|once|TRBJ1-1|.
CARSPAQPSDQGGVNTEAFF
TGTGCCAGATCACCCGCTCAGCCGTCTGATCAGGGTGGGGTGAACACTGAAGCTTTCTTT
>TRBV29-1|.|TRBJ2-1|.
CSVDGGPPSYEQFF
TGCAGCGTTGATGGGGGACCCCCTAGTTATGAGCAGTTCTTC
>TRBV5-6|.|TRBJ2-5|.
CASSPMGETQYF
TGTGCCAGCAGCCCAATGGGAGAGACCCAGTACTTC
>TRBV5-1|.|TRBJ2-1|.
CASSYSEKQFF
TGCGCCAGCAGCTACAGTGAAAAGCAGTTCTTC
>TRBV4-2|.|TRBJ2-1|.
CASSQKAKILLDEQFF
TGTGCCAGCAGCCAAAAAGCCAAGATCTTACTGGATGAGCAGTTCTTC
>TRBV27|.|TRBJ1-4|.
CASSPHREREKLFF
TGTGCCAGCAGTCCCCACAGGGAGCGTGAAAAACTGTTTTTT
>TRBV6-1|.|TRBJ2-5|TRBD1
CASSEVGTDQETQYF
TGTGCCAGCAGTGAAGTAGGGACAGACCAAGAGACCCAGTACTTC
>TRBV6-5|medium-sized|TRBJ2-1|.
CASSYSPTDIEFF
TGTGCCAGCAGTTACTCCCCGACCGACATAGAGTTCTTC
>TRBV21-1|.|TRBJ2-4|.
CASSKVPQDRPSRRVAKNIQYF
TGTGCCAGCAGCAAAGTACCCCAGGACAGGCCCTCACGACGGGTAGCCAAAAACATTCAGTACTTC
>TRBV5-1|medium-sized|TRBJ2-2|TRBD1
CASSQTRTGGNTGELFF
TGCGCCAGCAGCCAGACAAGGACAGGCGGGAACACCGGGGAGCTGTTTTTT
>TRBV6-4|.|TRBJ2-5|.
CASSDLGPAGQETQYF
TGTGCCAGCAGTGACTTAGGCCCGGCGGGCCAAGAGACCCAGTACTTC
>TRBV6-6|.|TRBJ2-7|.
CASSYFDSVYEQYF
TGTGCCAGCAGTTACTTTGACTCCGTCTACGAGCAGTACTTC
>TRBV7-9|.|TRBJ2-1|.
CASSLESNSYNEQFF
TGTGCCAGCAGCTTAGAGAGTAACTCCTACAATGAGCAGTTCTTC
>TRBV7-7|medium-sized|TRBJ2-2|.
CASSLALVGSSGELFF
TGTGCCAGCAGCTTAGCGCTGGTGGGCAGTTCCGGGGAGCTGTTTTTT
>TRBV7-9|.|TRBJ1-5|.
CASSSGPQGEPQHF
TGTGCCAGCAGCTCCGGCCCCCAGGGCGAGCCCCAGCATTTT
>TRBV28|.|TRBJ2-1|.
CASSLPHPGQVTVAGAYNEQFF
TGTGCCAGCAGTTTACCCCACCCGGGACAGGTGACCGTAGCGGGAGCCTACAATGAGCAGTTCTTC
>TRBV10-3|.|TRBJ2-3|TRBD1
CAILAGDSSTDTQYF
TGTGCCATCCTCGCCGGGGACAGTAGCACAGATACGCAGTATTTT
>TRBV9|.|TRBJ1-1|.
CASSARLNTEAFF
TGTGCCAGCAGCGCCCGCCTTAACACTGAAGCTTTCTTT
>TRBV13|.|TRBJ2-1|.
CASSPPGRNNEQFF
TGTGCCAGCAGCCCCCCTGGCAGAAACAATGAGCAGTTCTTC
>TRBV5-6|.|TRBJ1-1|.
CASSLSPGNTEAFF
TGTGCCAGCAGCCTTTCCCCGGGGAACACTGAAGCTTTCTTT
>TRBV2|.|TRBJ2-7|TRBD2
CASSEAKREVPRTYEQYF
TGTGCCAGCAGTGAAGCTAAGCGGGAGGTCCCGAGGACCTACGAGCAGTACTTC
>TRBV7-6|.|TRBJ2-7|TRBD2
CASSPAGGSYEQYF
TGTGCCAGCAGCCCAGCGGGAGGGTCCTACGAGCAGTACTTC
>TRBV6-5|few|TRBJ2-1|.
CASRNRDLSYNEQFF
TGTGCCAGCAGGAACCGGGACCTATCCTACAATGAGCAGTTCTTC
>TRBV4-2|.|TRBJ1-4|.
CASSQERGRVDEKLFF
TGTGCCAGCAGCCAAGAAAGGGGAAGGGTGGATGAAAAACTGTTTTTT
>TRBV2|.|TRBJ1-2|.
CASSDRPLSLDGYTF
TGTGCCAGCAGTGACAGGCCGCTAAGCCTAGATGGCTACACCTTC
>TRBV4-1|.|TRBJ2-3|TRBD2
CASSQLLGLAGNTDTQYF
TGCGCCAGCAGCCAATTACTAGGACTAGCGGGGAACACAGATACGCAGTATTTT
>TRBV5-4|once|TRBJ2-7|TRBD1
CASSPETQGASYEQYF
TGTGCCAGCAGCCCAGAAACACAGGGGGCCTCCTACGAGCAGTACTTC
>TRBV10-3|.|TRBJ2-2|TRBD1
CAISHRTGGNTGELFF
TGTGCCATCAGTCATCGGACAGGGGGGAACACCGGGGAGCTGTTTTTT